Shown below are 22 T cell receptor beta chains from a single sample sequenced in a study of T-cell memory formation after mild COVID-19. Each CDR3 protein is one row after TCRdb ran MiXCR on the 5' RACE reads. This table has tens of thousands of distinct CDR3 sequences, 16% appearing once. Specimen: PBMCs or a T cell subset sorted from them (not recorded which). The receptors come from an adult woman who had mild COVID-19 (a few samples of this study predate the infection). Cell type and time point are not known.

This chain uses TRBV6-4 with TRBJ2-3, with 9 bases fitting TRBD2. The V gene's germline CDR1 is MRHNA and CDR2 SNTAGT. This CDR3 has 14 amino acids. Trimming at V came to 4 bases and at J to 2 bases, leaving 1 base not matched to a gene. The CDR3 DNA reads as TGTGCCAGCAGTGCTAGCGGGGACACAGATACGCAGTATTTT. Translating it yields CASSASGDTDTQYF.

This clonotype was seen only a few times. DNA of the CDR3: TGCGCCAGCAGCGCTCCGGACAGGCCCTCCTACGAGCAGTACTTC. Its protein is CASSAPDRPSYEQYF. The chain has TRBV5-1 and TRBJ2-7; 7 bases line up with TRBD1. Germline CDR1 and CDR2: SGHRS and YFSETQ. The CDR3 consists of 15 residues. The J segment lost 0 bases and the V segment lost 4 bases, leaving 7 bases of the junction unmatched.

This chain links TRBV6-5 with TRBJ1-1; tentative D call: TRBD1 (6 bases). The CDR3 runs 15 residues. V lost 5 bases, J lost 0 bases, and 13 bases lay in between. Germline CDR1 and CDR2: MNHEY and SVGAGI. The CDR3 DNA reads as TGTGCCAGCAGTCCGCCGGACAGATTGAACACTGAAGCTTTCTTT. Translating it yields CASSPPDRLNTEAFF.

The V call is TRBV5-1, the J call TRBJ1-1, with D unclear. Trimming stripped 0 bases from V and 2 bases from J, with 11 bases between. The length of the CDR3 is 15 residues. Germline V gives CDR1 SGHRS, CDR2 YFSETQ. The CDR3 DNA reads as TGCGCCAGCAGCTTGGTAGGAGATCTCAACACTGAAGCTTTCTTT. Translation gives CASSLVGDLNTEAFF.

This clonotype turned up a few times. V is TRBV25-1 and J is TRBJ2-2; maybe TRBD1 (5 bases). V gave up 2 bases and J gave up 5 bases, with 15 bases separating them. The CDR3 loop spans 16 amino acids. In germline, CDR1 is MGHDK, CDR2 SYGVNS. CDR3 protein: CASSEPAGWETGELFF. CDR3 nucleotide sequence: TGTGCCAGCAGTGAACCAGCAGGGTGGGAAACCGGGGAGCTGTTTTTT.

This chain connects TRBV6-5 to TRBJ1-4; D gene unclear. Germline V gene data show CDR1 as MNHEY and CDR2 as SVGAGI. Deletions cut 4 bases from V and 6 bases from J, with 9 bases between. This CDR3 spans 13 amino acids. The CDR3 DNA sequence: TGTGCCAGCAGTTCAAGAGGTGATGAAAAACTGTTTTTT. Amino acid sequence: CASSSRGDEKLFF.

The chain recombines TRBV7-6 with TRBJ2-1, with 7 bases fitting TRBD2. The CDR3 totals 15 residues. J lost 2 bases, V lost 4 bases, and 5 bases had no gene match. Germline V gene lookup returns CDR1 SGHVS and CDR2 FNYEAQ. The CDR3 region has the DNA TGTGCCAGCAGCTCCTCTAGCGGCGCCTACAATGAGCAGTTCTTC. It translates to CASSSSSGAYNEQFF. Using reference TRBV7-6 and TRBJ2-1 for the parts outside the CDR3, the full variable domain is GAGVSQSPRYKVTKRGQDVALRCDPISGHVSLYWYRQALGQGPEFLTYFNYEAQQDKSGLPNDRFSAERPEGSISTLTIQRTEQRDSAMYRCASSSSSGAYNEQFFGPGTRLTVL.

The V gene is TRBV15, the J gene TRBJ2-2, with D unresolved. Germline CDR1 LNHNV, CDR2 YYDKDF (reference sequence). This CDR3 spans 14 amino acids. Trimming removed 5 bases at V and 0 bases at J, with 7 bases between. The CDR3, as DNA: TGTGCCACCAGCTCCCGAGCGAACACCGGGGAGCTGTTTTTT. It yields the protein CATSSRANTGELFF.

This clonotype occurred a few times. This chain joins TRBV7-9 and TRBJ2-3, with TRBD1 as a possible D gene (5 bases). Per germline, CDR1 SEHNR and CDR2 FQNEAQ (reference sequence). V was shortened by 5 bases and J by 4 bases, with 13 bases between the two germline ends. The CDR3 length is 14 residues. CDR3 nucleotides: TGTGCCAGCAGCGTTCAGGGTAACGCAGATACGCAGTATTTT. Translated, it gives CASSVQGNADTQYF.

The chain carries TRBV7-9 and TRBJ1-1; the D is unclear. CDR1 and CDR2 from the germline V gene are SEHNR and FQNEAQ (reference sequence). Deletions cut 5 bases from V and 4 bases from J, with 8 bases between. The CDR3 consists of 12 residues. The CDR3 bases are TGTGCCAGCAGCCATAGAGTCACTGAAGCTTTCTTT. Translated, it gives CASSHRVTEAFF.

At least ten counts were recorded for this clonotype. The V gene is TRBV28, the J gene TRBJ2-7, with D perhaps matching TRBD1 (6 bases). V was pared by 3 bases and J by 2 bases, with 14 bases between. The CDR3 totals 15 residues. The germline CDR1 and CDR2 sequences are MDHEN and SYDVKM. The CDR3 coding sequence is TGTGCCAGCAGTTTCACAGGGTCCTCTGCCTACGAGCAGTACTTC. Translating it yields CASSFTGSSAYEQYF. Based on the CDR3 plus reference TRBV28 and TRBJ2-7, the full variable domain is DVKVTQSSRYLVKRTGEKVFLECVQDMDHENMFWYRQDPGLGLRLIYFSYDVKMKEKGDIPEGYSVSREKKERFSLILESASTNQTSMYLCASSFTGSSAYEQYFGPGTRLTVT.

This clonotype was seen more than once but under ten times. The chain combines TRBV7-9 with TRBJ2-1; D unclear. V was trimmed by 7 bases and J by 8 bases, leaving 21 bases between them. The CDR3 totals 15 residues. CDR1 is SEHNR, CDR2 FQNEAQ, per germline (reference sequence). CDR3 DNA sequence: TGTGCCAGCATTAACCCCGGGTCCTCTCGGGATGAGCAGTTCTTC. Its protein product is CASINPGSSRDEQFF.

The chain employs TRBV9 and TRBJ1-2; no clear D gene. Germline loops: CDR1 SGDLS, CDR2 YYNGEE. V lost 3 bases, J lost 0 bases, and 15 bases lay in between. CDR3 length: 16 amino acids. CDR3 loop: CASSADRTVANYGYTF. In DNA form, the CDR3 reads TGTGCCAGCAGCGCCGACCGGACGGTAGCTAACTATGGCTACACCTTC.

The chain recombines TRBV5-1 with TRBJ2-1, with D possibly being TRBD2 (5 bases). Trimming cost V 2 bases and J 0 bases, with 9 bases left between them. CDR1 is SGHRS, CDR2 YFSETQ, per germline. CDR3 length: 15 residues. The CDR3 region is CASSLASSSYNEQFF. The CDR3 coding sequence is TGCGCCAGCAGCTTAGCTAGCAGCTCCTACAATGAGCAGTTCTTC.

This clonotype was recorded a few times. The chain employs TRBV6-1 and TRBJ2-7; a possible D gene is TRBD2 (5 bases). Trimming removed 1 base from V and 7 bases from J, with 17 bases in between. The CDR3 extends over 15 amino acids. CDR1 and CDR2 from the germline V gene are MNHNS and SASEGT. CDR3 in amino acids: CASSEGTSRLLEQYF. As DNA, the CDR3 is TGTGCCAGCAGTGAAGGGACTTCGCGCCTGTTGGAGCAGTACTTC.

This clonotype turned up a few times. The chain has TRBV4-2 and TRBJ2-7; no definite D call. The CDR3 is made up of 14 amino acids. Trimming stripped 6 bases from V and 0 bases from J, with 12 bases between. Per germline, CDR1 LGHNA and CDR2 YNFKEQ. In DNA, the CDR3 is TGTGCCAGCAGTAACTCCGGTATCTCCTACGAGCAGTACTTC. Protein product: CASSNSGISYEQYF.

This clonotype was found a few times. V and J are TRBV9 and TRBJ2-7; TRBD2 matches 7 bases. Germline V gene lookup returns CDR1 SGDLS and CDR2 YYNGEE. The CDR3 contains 15 residues. V dropped 4 bases and J dropped 0; count of bases not matched to a gene: 7. The CDR3 loop is CASSTSSGSSYEQYF. CDR3 DNA sequence: TGTGCCAGCAGCACCTCTAGCGGAAGCTCCTACGAGCAGTACTTC. The whole variable domain, filled in from reference TRBV9 and TRBJ2-7, reads DSGVTQTPKHLITATGQRVTLRCSPRSGDLSVYWYQQSLDQGLQFLIQYYNGEERAKGNILERFSAQQFPDLHSELNLSSLELGDSALYFCASSTSSGSSYEQYFGPGTRLTVT.

The chain joins TRBV6-5 to TRBJ2-1; the D gene is possibly TRBD2 (7 bases). This CDR3 contains 15 residues. The germline V gene has CDR1 MNHEY and CDR2 SVGAGI. Trimming stripped 5 bases from V and 1 base from J, with 12 bases between. The CDR3 nucleotides are TGTGCCAGCAGTCCCGGGGGGCCTTCCTACAATGAGCAGTTCTTC. Its protein is CASSPGGPSYNEQFF.

This clonotype was picked up a small number of times. The V and J genes are TRBV5-1 and TRBJ2-1; TRBD2 aligns across 10 bases. Germline V gene data show CDR1 as SGHRS and CDR2 as YFSETQ. This CDR3 comprises 16 residues. J gave up 7 bases and V 1 base, and 8 bases lay outside the gene matches. The DNA for the CDR3 is TGCGCCAGCAGCTTGCTAGCGGGAGACCCAGGGAATGAGCAGTTCTTC. Its translation: CASSLLAGDPGNEQFF.

The chain links TRBV6-5 to TRBJ2-5, with a possible D match to TRBD2 (6 bases). V gave up 0 bases and J gave up 5 bases, with 7 bases separating them. CDR3 length: 13 amino acids. Germline V gives CDR1 MNHEY, CDR2 SVGAGI. The CDR3 is CASSYSRGETQYF. DNA of the CDR3: TGTGCCAGCAGTTACTCCCGGGGGGAGACCCAGTACTTC.

The J gene is TRBJ1-6, the V gene TRBV13; D remains ambiguous. This CDR3 spans 12 amino acids. The germline V and J ends were trimmed by 3 bases and 15 bases, with 12 bases remaining between them. Germline V CDR1 and CDR2: PRHDT, FYEKMQ (reference sequence). CDR3 sequence: CASSLSYGVLHF. The CDR3 DNA reads TGTGCCAGCAGCTTGTCTTATGGGGTCCTCCACTTT.

The chain uses TRBV20-1 and TRBJ2-3; 10 bases line up with TRBD2. The CDR3 sequence is 13 residues long. With 5 bases clipped from V and 6 bases from J, the junction kept 5 bases outside the gene matches. The germline gives CDR1 DFQATT, CDR2 SNEGSKA (reference sequence). CDR3 in amino acids: CSAPGLADDTQYF. For the CDR3, the DNA is TGCAGTGCTCCAGGACTAGCGGACGATACGCAGTATTTT.